Many counts were recorded for the clone carrying this TCR beta chain. Its antigen is not known. This entry comes from a study of spatial heterogeneity in lung cancer. Looking at the study overall: Samples were obtained from more than 70 donors, all untreated early-stage non-small cell lung cancer patients. In cases with available follow-up PBMC samples, these were sequenced at a median of about 25 months after resection. The average appearance count of each unique TCR and UMI combination in raw reads was more than 9.5. Regarding the study as a whole: Ubiquitous expanded tumor TCRs showed up in blood more at resection than follow-up.

This sample's time point: blood at routine non-recurrence follow-up after resection. Unsorted tumor, nontumor lung tissue or cryopreserved PBMC supplied the whole RNA. CDR1 is MDHEN, CDR2 SYDVKM, per germline. The CDR3 is made up of 14 amino acids. The trim removed 7 bases at V and 1 base at J, leaving 7 bases unmatched. Each CDR3 protein gets one entry after TCRdb re-called the 5' RACE reads with MiXCR. In the table there are around 120,000 distinct CDR3 sequences, about 12% of which are singletons. The V call is TRBV28, the J call TRBJ2-7; 7 nucleotides line up with TRBD1. The receptor was derived from a male donor with early-stage non-small cell lung cancer. The sample here was PBMCs, taken at follow-up. CDR3 coding DNA: TGTGCCAGCAAAACAGGGGCCCTATCCTACGAGCAGTACTTC. This encodes CASKTGALSYEQYF. Combining the CDR3 with reference TRBV28 and TRBJ2-7 gives the whole variable domain DVKVTQSSRYLVKRTGEKVFLECVQDMDHENMFWYRQDPGLGLRLIYFSYDVKMKEKGDIPEGYSVSREKKERFSLILESASTNQTSMYLCASKTGALSYEQYFGPGTRLTVT.